One T cell receptor (beta chain) is described in this entry. How the authors handled the data: Amplification of reference gene primers was used by the study to estimate nucleated cell counts. Here immunoSEQ multiplex PCR was the method, and the copy in TCRdb shows in-frame clones only, minus some. V, J and clone size reflect that table, while D and trimming were determined from the DNA. Of over 200,000 clones listed, about 87% were seen once; the top ten hold under 13%. The data are from a study of blood T cell repertoires in COVID-19. As for the study in general: The United States, Italy and Spain were the sources of the acute and convalescent COVID-19 samples. In each case, the material was cDNA or gDNA derived from T cells, B-cell-depleted T cells, or PBMCs.

This CDR3 has 13 residues. V lost 3 bases to trimming and J lost 8 bases, with 13 bases between them. Germline V gene sequence: CDR1 MGHRA, CDR2 YSYEKL. The chain is built from TRBV4-1 and TRBJ1-1; D unresolved. The clonotype comes from a man between 18 and 29 years old with acute COVID-19. The sample was PBMCs or T cells enriched from blood (not recorded which). The CDR3 spells CASSHLTRPEAFF. The CDR3 DNA sequence: TGCGCCAGCAGCCACTTGACTCGGCCCGAAGCTTTCTTT.